These 27 T cell receptor beta chains came from one sample sequenced in a study of OX40 agonist ivuxolimab in advanced cancers. TCRdb keeps only in-frame clones here, not all; method: immunoSEQ multiplex PCR. The sample lists about 70,000 clones; just over 85% were seen once. The sequencing here drew on CD4+ or CD8+ T cells sorted from blood, taken in a trial of the OX40 agonist ivuxolimab. The origin of the receptors is an adult with an advanced solid tumor such as melanoma, head and neck, liver or kidney cancer.

The chain has TRBV7-9 and TRBJ2-3; 12 bases line up with TRBD2. V shed 11 bases, J shed 4 bases, and the junction held 10 bases outside the gene matches. The CDR3 spans 15 residues. CDR1 and CDR2 from the germline V gene are SEHNR and FQNEAQ (reference sequence). CDR3 sequence: CAGSSGRAIADTQYF. The DNA of the CDR3 is TGTGCCGGGTCTAGCGGGAGGGCCATCGCAGATACGCAGTATTTT.

V is TRBV21-1 and J is TRBJ2-7. TRBV21-1 is a documented pseudogene. This CDR3 is 15 amino acids long. In DNA, the CDR3 is TGTGCCAGCAGCAAAGGCCCCTCCTCACCCGACGAGCAGTACTTC. This encodes CASSKGPSSPDEQYF.

V is TRBV6-5 and J is TRBJ1-4; 7 nucleotides line up with TRBD1. V lost 4 bases and J lost 5; bases outside the gene matches: 7. The CDR3 is 15 amino acids. CDR1 MNHEY and CDR2 SVGAGI come from the germline V gene. The CDR3 DNA sequence: TGTGCCAGCAGTTTCGGCGGACAGGCGAATGAAAAACTGTTTTTT. Its protein is CASSFGGQANEKLFF.

This clone appeared once. The J gene is TRBJ1-5, the V gene TRBV23-1; 7 bases agree with TRBD1. Being an ORF, TRBV23-1 has a function that is uncertain. V shed 2 bases and J 0 bases; nucleotides not matched to a gene: 7. This CDR3 region has 17 residues. CDR3 DNA sequence: TGCGCCAGCAGTCAAACCTCGGGACAGTTTAGCAATCAGCCCCAGCATTTT. Translated, it gives CASSQTSGQFSNQPQHF.

This chain joins TRBV2 and TRBJ2-7; TRBD1 agrees at 7 bases. The length of the CDR3 is 15 residues. Germline values: CDR1 SNHLY, CDR2 FYNNEI. V shed 6 bases, J shed 1 base, and the junction held 9 bases outside the gene matches. CDR3: CASSGTVLGSYEQYF. CDR3 sequence (DNA): TGTGCCAGCAGCGGGACAGTTCTTGGGTCCTACGAGCAGTACTTC.

This clone has a single count. The chain carries TRBV6-1 and TRBJ1-2; D remains ambiguous. The CDR3 is made up of 12 amino acids. Germline-derived CDR1 and CDR2 are MNHNS and SASEGT. V lost 7 bases to trimming and J lost 4 bases, with 10 bases between them. CDR3 protein: CASNGDAYGYTF. The CDR3 region has the DNA TGTGCCAGCAATGGAGACGCCTATGGCTACACCTTC.

V and J are TRBV6-1 and TRBJ1-1; D not certain. Deletions cut 3 bases from V and 4 bases from J, with 12 bases between. This CDR3 spans 14 amino acids. Per the germline V gene, CDR1 is MNHNS and CDR2 is SASEGT. The CDR3: CASSEGLGVTEAFF. The CDR3 DNA reads TGTGCCAGCAGTGAGGGGTTGGGTGTCACTGAAGCTTTCTTT.

The rearrangement links TRBV7-2 to TRBJ2-5; no definite D call. Germline CDR1 is SGHTA and CDR2 is FQGNSA. The CDR3 loop spans 13 amino acids. Trimming shortened V by 3 bases and J by 1 base, and 6 bases separated the two germline ends. CDR3 in amino acids: CASSFPIQETQYF. The CDR3 region has the DNA TGTGCCAGCAGCTTTCCAATCCAAGAGACCCAGTACTTC.

The chain combines TRBV5-1 with TRBJ2-5, with D perhaps assigned TRBD1 or TRBD2 (5 bases each). This CDR3 is 13 amino acids long. V was pared by 7 bases and J by 4 bases, with 14 bases between. Germline V gives CDR1 SGHRS, CDR2 YFSETQ. CDR3 region: CASGPRDLETQYF. Written as DNA, the CDR3 is TGCGCCAGCGGGCCCCGGGACCTAGAGACCCAGTACTTC.

The rearrangement uses TRBV5-4 and TRBJ1-2; a possible D gene is TRBD1 (5 bases). Germline CDR1 is SGHNT and CDR2 is YYREEE (reference sequence). CDR3 length: 14 amino acids. The V and J ends lost 0 bases and 8 bases respectively, with 14 bases between them. The CDR3 DNA is TGTGCCAGCAGCTTGGAGCGGGGGTCGGGCGGCTACACCTTC. Translating it yields CASSLERGSGGYTF. The full variable domain, completed using reference TRBV5-4 and TRBJ1-2, is ETGVTQSPTHLIKTRGQQVTLRCSSQSGHNTVSWYQQALGQGPQFIFQYYREEENGRGNFPPRFSGLQFPNYSSELNVNALELDDSALYLCASSLERGSGGYTFGSGTRLTVV.

The gene calls are TRBV6-6 and TRBJ2-3, with D possibly TRBD2 on 5 matching bases. The V gene's germline CDR1 is MNHNY and CDR2 SVGAGI (reference sequence). Trimming shortened V by 5 bases and J by 8 bases, and 8 bases separated the two germline ends. The CDR3 length is 11 residues. The CDR3 loop reads CASSDRGTQYF. The CDR3 DNA is TGTGCCAGCAGTGACCGGGGTACGCAGTATTTT.

This rearrangement joins TRBV2 to TRBJ2-5; no clear D. The CDR3 spans 16 residues. V was trimmed by 3 bases and J by 1 base, leaving 15 bases between them. Germline CDR1 is SNHLY and CDR2 is FYNNEI. The CDR3 DNA reads as TGTGCCAGCAGTGAGTTCGGGTGGGGAATCCAAGAGACCCAGTACTTC. It is translated as CASSEFGWGIQETQYF.

CDR3 nucleotides: TGTGCCAGCACCTACGTTCCTGGCGGGACCCAGTACTTC. Amino acid sequence: CASTYVPGGTQYF. The gene calls are TRBV6-5 and TRBJ2-5; D is unresolved. Germline CDR1 reads MNHEY; CDR2 reads SVGAGI. This CDR3 contains 13 residues. Trimming pared 7 bases from V and 7 bases from J, leaving 16 bases between.

The chain couples TRBV30 to TRBJ2-3; either TRBD1 or TRBD2 may supply D (6 bases each). Per the germline V gene, CDR1 is GTSNPN and CDR2 is SVGIG (reference sequence). Trimming removed 4 bases from V and 3 bases from J, with 11 bases in between. CDR3 size: 13 residues. In nucleotides, the CDR3 is TGTGCCTGGACCTTAGGGGGGACAGATACGCAGTATTTT. Its protein is CAWTLGGTDTQYF.

The chain is built from TRBV28 and TRBJ2-6; tentatively, D is TRBD1 (6 bases). Trimming shortened V by 3 bases and J by 0 bases, and 15 bases separated the two germline ends. The CDR3 has 18 residues. In germline, CDR1 is MDHEN, CDR2 SYDVKM. The CDR3 DNA is TGTGCCAGCAGTTTCTGGGGGCCCACCTCCTCTGGGGCCAACGTCCTGACTTTC. The encoded protein is CASSFWGPTSSGANVLTF.

This chain uses TRBV7-3 with TRBJ2-5; D unresolved. CDR1 SGHTA and CDR2 FQGTGA come from the germline V gene. The length of the CDR3 is 11 residues. Trimming left V 5 bases short and J 5 bases short, with 6 bases between. The CDR3 reads CASSEGETQYF. In nucleotides, the CDR3 is TGTGCCAGCAGCGAAGGGGAGACCCAGTACTTC.

The genes are TRBV15 and TRBJ2-5; 13 bases are shared with TRBD2. Losses at the gene ends were 0 bases for V and 5 bases for J; bases not matched to a gene: 0. From germline, CDR1 is LNHNV and CDR2 YYDKDF (reference sequence). There are 15 residues in the CDR3. CDR3 sequence: CATSRELAGGETQYF. CDR3 bases: TGTGCCACCAGCAGAGAACTAGCGGGAGGGGAGACCCAGTACTTC.

The V gene is TRBV19, the J gene TRBJ2-1; tentatively, D is TRBD1 (6 bases). This CDR3 spans 15 amino acids. Per the germline V gene, CDR1 is LNHDA and CDR2 is SQIVND (reference sequence). Between the trimmed V and J ends, which lost 6 bases and 2 bases, there was a span of 14 bases. CDR3 region: CASRTSGTPYNEQFF. The DNA for the CDR3 is TGTGCCAGTAGGACGTCCGGGACACCCTACAATGAGCAGTTCTTC. The full variable domain, with the rest looked up from reference TRBV19 and TRBJ2-1, is DGGITQSPKYLFRKEGQNVTLSCEQNLNHDAMYWYRQDPGQGLRLIYYSQIVNDFQKGDIAEGYSVSREKKESFPLTVTSAQKNPTAFYLCASRTSGTPYNEQFFGPGTRLTVL.

The V and J genes are TRBV6-1 and TRBJ2-7, with no clear D. V was shortened by 5 bases and J by 4 bases, with 9 bases between the two germline ends. CDR3 size: 12 residues. From germline, CDR1 is MNHNS and CDR2 SASEGT. CDR3 loop: CASSLPAYEQYF. DNA for the CDR3: TGTGCCAGCAGTTTACCAGCTTACGAGCAGTACTTC.

This clone was recorded once. V and J are TRBV5-1 and TRBJ1-2; 8 nucleotides agree with TRBD1. V was pared by 3 bases and J by 4 bases, with 5 bases of the junction left unmatched. In germline, CDR1 is SGHRS, CDR2 YFSETQ. The CDR3 consists of 14 residues. The CDR3 sequence: CASSSDRVRYGYTF. The DNA of the CDR3 is TGCGCCAGCAGCTCGGACAGGGTTCGCTATGGCTACACCTTC.

The chain recombines TRBV5-1 with TRBJ2-1, with 8 bases fitting TRBD1. The germline V gene has CDR1 SGHRS and CDR2 YFSETQ. This CDR3 has 15 residues. V shed 4 bases, J shed 0 bases, and the junction held 3 bases outside the gene matches. The CDR3, as DNA: TGCGCCAGCAGCGGGACAGGCAGCTCCTACAATGAGCAGTTCTTC. Residues: CASSGTGSSYNEQFF.

The V and J genes are TRBV19 and TRBJ2-6, with a possible D match to TRBD1 (5 bases). Trimming cost V 6 bases and J 0 bases, with 9 bases left between them. In germline, CDR1 is LNHDA, CDR2 SQIVND (reference sequence). The CDR3 totals 15 residues. CDR3 loop: CASSHRSSGANVLTF. CDR3 in DNA: TGTGCCAGTAGCCACAGGAGCTCTGGGGCCAACGTCCTGACTTTC.

This clone came up once. The chain recombines TRBV2 with TRBJ1-1, with a weak D call TRBD1 (6 bases). Germline V gene lookup returns CDR1 SNHLY and CDR2 FYNNEI. V dropped 11 bases and J dropped 4 bases, with 20 bases sitting between them. The length of the CDR3 is 14 residues. CDR3 sequence (DNA): TGTGCCGAGGACAGCTCGGATGGGGCCACTGAAGCTTTCTTT. This codes for CAEDSSDGATEAFF.

V gene TRBV4-1 combines with J gene TRBJ2-5, with 13 bases fitting TRBD2. With V trimmed by 2 bases and J by 5 bases, 11 bases remained unmatched. Germline V gene lookup returns CDR1 MGHRA and CDR2 YSYEKL. The CDR3 consists of 18 residues. The CDR3 region has the DNA TGCGCCAGCAGCCAAACAGACATTACTAGCGGGGGGGTGGAGACCCAGTACTTC. It specifies CASSQTDITSGGVETQYF.

The chain recombines TRBV29-1 with TRBJ2-1; D is perhaps TRBD2 (6 bases). V was clipped by 7 bases and J by 6 bases, with 13 bases between them. The CDR3 has 12 amino acids. The germline V gene has CDR1 SQVTM and CDR2 ANQGSEA. The CDR3 sequence is CSAGEPFNEQFF. CDR3 nucleotides: TGCAGCGCGGGAGAACCTTTCAATGAGCAGTTCTTC.

This clone occurred once. The chain links TRBV27 to TRBJ2-2; D gene uncertain. V was trimmed by 6 bases and J by 0 bases, leaving 14 bases between them. The CDR3 spans 16 residues. The germline CDR1 and CDR2 sequences are MNHEY and SMNVEV (reference sequence). DNA of the CDR3: TGTGCCAGCAGCGGCTGGGCATCTTCGAACACCGGGGAGCTGTTTTTT. It yields the protein CASSGWASSNTGELFF.

The chain employs TRBV6-1 and TRBJ2-3; D is unclear. CDR1 MNHNS and CDR2 SASEGT come from the germline V gene. The CDR3 loop spans 11 amino acids. Trimming stripped 7 bases from V and 3 bases from J, with 5 bases between. The chain's CDR3 is CASIQTDTQYF. In nucleotides, the CDR3 is TGTGCCAGCATCCAGACAGATACGCAGTATTTT.